These 20 T cell receptor beta chains came from one sample sequenced in a study of early T cells in non-severe SARS-CoV-2 infection. TCRdb used MiXCR to reprocess the 5' RACE reads, holding one entry per CDR3 protein. The profile covers roughly 30,000 distinct CDR3 sequences, with about 4.5% appearing a single time and about 5.7% taken by the ten largest. Sequencing used whole blood. The receptors derive from an adult who was a healthcare worker with PCR-confirmed SARS-CoV-2 infection or an uninfected control (not recorded which).

The sample holds many counts of this clonotype. The chain employs TRBV6-5 and TRBJ1-2; D is unclear. This CDR3 is built from 16 residues. V lost 0 bases and J lost 4, with 15 bases in between. The germline CDR1 and CDR2 sequences are MNHEY and SVGAGI. The CDR3 sequence: CASSYSNEGRGYGYTF. CDR3 nucleotides: TGTGCCAGCAGTTACTCGAACGAGGGTCGAGGCTATGGCTACACCTTC.

Ten or more counts support this clonotype. V is TRBV10-3 and J is TRBJ1-3; possible D gene TRBD1, 5 bases. This CDR3 is built from 17 residues. Trimming shortened V by 6 bases and J by 4 bases, and 22 bases separated the two germline ends. Looked up from germline, CDR1 is ENHRY and CDR2 is SYGVKD. The CDR3 sequence is CAIRDTVYRRSGNTIYF. The CDR3 bases are TGTGCCATCAGGGACACGGTATATCGGAGGTCAGGAAACACCATATATTTT.

This clonotype was seen only a few times. The chain joins TRBV18 to TRBJ2-5; D is unresolved. The V end lost 3 bases, the J end lost 7 bases, and 15 bases lay between the germline ends. CDR3 length equals 14 residues. Germline values: CDR1 KGHSH, CDR2 LQKENI. Here the CDR3 reads CASSPPQALWTQYF. CDR3 sequence (DNA): TGTGCCAGCTCACCGCCTCAGGCGCTCTGGACCCAGTACTTC. The variable domain in full, with the rest retrieved from reference TRBV18 and TRBJ2-5, is NAGVMQNPRHLVRRRGQEARLRCSPMKGHSHVYWYRQLPEEGLKFMVYLQKENIIDESGMPKERFSAEFPKEGPSILRIQQVVRGDSAAYFCASSPPQALWTQYFGPGTRLLVL.

This chain links TRBV14 with TRBJ2-1; TRBD2 matches at 10 bases. V shed 6 bases, J shed 6 bases, and the junction held 2 bases outside the gene matches. This CDR3 region has 13 residues. Germline-derived CDR1 and CDR2 are SGHDN and FVKESK. CDR3 sequence reads: CASRAGGRNEQFF. The CDR3 bases are TGTGCCAGCAGAGCGGGAGGGCGCAATGAGCAGTTCTTC.

Many counts were recorded for this clonotype. The V call is TRBV9, the J call TRBJ1-6, with D unresolved. The V gene's germline CDR1 is SGDLS and CDR2 YYNGEE. Trimming removed 3 bases from V and 6 bases from J, with 13 bases in between. This CDR3 spans 15 amino acids. The CDR3 loop is CASSAGGQVNSPLHF. The DNA for the CDR3 is TGTGCCAGCAGCGCCGGAGGGCAGGTTAATTCACCCCTCCACTTT.

This clonotype has ten or more counts. The chain is built from TRBV3-1 and TRBJ2-5; a possible D gene is TRBD1 (6 bases). V was trimmed by 1 base and J by 2 bases, leaving 11 bases between them. Germline lookup yields CDR1 LGHDT and CDR2 YNNKEL (reference sequence). CDR3 length: 15 residues. CDR3 protein: CASSQVGGRQETQYF. The CDR3 nucleotides read TGTGCCAGCAGCCAAGTAGGGGGAAGACAAGAGACCCAGTACTTC.

This clonotype has at least ten counts. The chain is built from TRBV12-3 or TRBV12-4 and TRBJ2-7; 11 nucleotides match TRBD2. This CDR3 has 14 amino acids. V was clipped by 5 bases and J by 1 base; unmatched bases: 1. DNA for the CDR3: TGTGCCAGCAGTCCTAGCGGGAGGTCCTACGAGCAGTACTTC. Encoded protein: CASSPSGRSYEQYF.

This clonotype was recorded at least ten times. The chain carries TRBV6-6 and TRBJ2-2; TRBD1 agrees at 9 bases. Germline V gives CDR1 MNHNY, CDR2 SVGAGI (reference sequence). Unmatched junction bases numbered 5, after V lost 5 bases and J lost 1 base. The CDR3 length is 16 residues. The CDR3 nucleotides are TGTGCCAGCAGTACCGGACAGGGGAGGAACACCGGGGAGCTGTTTTTT. It yields the protein CASSTGQGRNTGELFF.

This chain uses TRBV18 with TRBJ2-7; 7 bases fit TRBD1. Germline assignment: CDR1 KGHSH and CDR2 LQKENI. V was pared by 2 bases and J by 3 bases, with 4 bases of the junction left unmatched. CDR3 size: 14 residues. This CDR3 is CASSPGTGVYEQYF. CDR3 coding DNA: TGTGCCAGCTCACCAGGAACAGGGGTCTACGAGCAGTACTTC.

This clonotype was detected only a few times. This chain connects TRBV10-2 to TRBJ2-1; 9 bases are shared with TRBD2. The CDR3 contains 16 residues. CDR1 is WSHSY, CDR2 SAAADI, per germline. The J segment lost 7 bases and the V segment lost 6 bases, leaving 13 bases of the junction unmatched. The CDR3 nucleotides are TGCGCCAGCAGCCGATGGGGGACTAGCATTAGGAATGAGCAGTTCTTC. Translation: CASSRWGTSIRNEQFF.

This clonotype was detected a few times. The chain carries TRBV6-4 and TRBJ2-1; D could derive from TRBD1 or TRBD2 (5 bases each). Trimming cost V 6 bases and J 6 bases, with 9 bases left between them. CDR1 is MRHNA, CDR2 SNTAGT, per germline. The CDR3 runs to 12 residues. The CDR3 DNA reads as TGTGCCAGCAGAGGGGCGGGCAATGAGCAGTTCTTC. Translating gives CASRGAGNEQFF.

This clonotype was observed at least ten times. This sequence joins TRBV7-6 and TRBJ2-7; D is uncertain. V lost 4 bases, J lost 3 bases, and 13 bases lay in between. The germline gives CDR1 SGHVS, CDR2 FNYEAQ. CDR3 size: 14 residues. CDR3 region: CASSYGQASYEQYF. The CDR3 nucleotides are TGTGCCAGCAGCTACGGTCAGGCCAGCTACGAGCAGTACTTC. The variable domain in full, completed from reference TRBV7-6 and TRBJ2-7, reads GAGVSQSPRYKVTKRGQDVALRCDPISGHVSLYWYRQALGQGPEFLTYFNYEAQQDKSGLPNDRFSAERPEGSISTLTIQRTEQRDSAMYRCASSYGQASYEQYFGPGTRLTVT.

Ten or more counts support this clonotype. The chain recombines TRBV10-3 with TRBJ2-2; 7 bases are shared with TRBD1. From germline, CDR1 is ENHRY and CDR2 SYGVKD. The length of the CDR3 is 17 residues. V lost 2 bases to trimming and J lost 0 bases; unmatched junction nucleotides: 6. CDR3 in DNA: TGTGCCATCAGTGAGGTTTCCGGGACAGCGAACACCGGGGAGCTGTTTTTT. Translated: CAISEVSGTANTGELFF.

This sequence joins TRBV12-3 or TRBV12-4 and TRBJ1-3; D unresolved. Trimming removed 6 bases at V and 3 bases at J, with 9 bases between. This CDR3 is 13 amino acids long. The DNA of the CDR3 is TGTGCCAGCAGCTTGGACCTTGGAAACACCATATATTTT. Protein sequence: CASSLDLGNTIYF.

This clonotype was seen ten or more times. The chain joins TRBV5-1 to TRBJ2-7; D is perhaps TRBD1 or TRBD2 (5 bases each). Germline-derived CDR1 and CDR2 are SGHRS and YFSETQ. The CDR3 is made up of 16 amino acids. V gave up 0 bases and J gave up 2 bases, with 15 bases separating them. CDR3 nucleotides: TGCGCCAGCAGCTTGGGGGGCAGGGAGTTTACCTACGAGCAGTACTTC. Amino acid sequence: CASSLGGREFTYEQYF.

This clonotype was seen many times. Here the CDR3 reads CASSPGATTDTQYF. The CDR3 coding sequence is TGTGCCAGCAGCCCAGGGGCTACCACAGATACGCAGTATTTT. V usage is TRBV7-3 and J usage is TRBJ2-3, with D perhaps TRBD1 (6 bases). Germline CDR1 reads SGHTA; CDR2 reads FQGTGA. V gave up 5 bases and J gave up 2 bases, with 11 bases separating them. The CDR3 covers 14 residues. Complete variable domain (other parts from reference TRBV7-3 and TRBJ2-3): GAGVSQTPSNKVTEKGKYVELRCDPISGHTALYWYRQSLGQGPEFLIYFQGTGAADDSGLPNDRFFAVRPEGSVSTLKIQRTERGDSAVYLCASSPGATTDTQYFGPGTRLTVL.

This clonotype was counted ten times or more. The rearrangement joins TRBV7-3 to TRBJ2-1; D might be TRBD2 (6 bases). Germline V lookup: CDR1 SGHTA, CDR2 FQGTGA. V was clipped by 1 base and J by 0 bases, with 7 bases between them. The CDR3 loop spans 15 amino acids. CDR3 residues: CASSLMGGSYNEQFF. In DNA, the CDR3 is TGTGCCAGCAGCTTAATGGGGGGCTCCTACAATGAGCAGTTCTTC.

A remark on this clonotype: One junction end disagrees with the germline gene, perhaps due to a read error. This chain connects TRBV5-4 to TRBJ1-1; D is uncertain. The CDR3 totals 13 residues. Germline V lookup: CDR1 SGHNT, CDR2 YYREEE (reference sequence). CDR3 residues: CASSPTGNTEVFF. CDR3 bases: TGTGCCAGCAGCCCGACGGGGAACACTGAAGTTTTCTTT.

The genes are TRBV6-1 and TRBJ2-1; no reliable D call. CDR1 and CDR2 (germline): MNHNS, SASEGT. With 0 bases removed from V and 3 bases from J, the gap between germline ends came to 6 bases. This CDR3 contains 14 residues. The chain's CDR3 is CASSEARSYNEQFF. CDR3 in DNA: TGTGCCAGCAGTGAAGCCCGCAGCTACAATGAGCAGTTCTTC.

This clonotype was picked up a small number of times. The chain has TRBV25-1 and TRBJ2-2, with 9 positions matching TRBD1. CDR1 is MGHDK and CDR2 is SYGVNS in the germline V gene. The V and J ends lost 0 bases and 7 bases, in that order; junction bases with no gene match: 6. CDR3 length equals 16 residues. CDR3 region: CASSEYRTGGVGELFF. As DNA, the CDR3 is TGTGCCAGCAGTGAATATAGAACAGGGGGCGTCGGGGAGCTGTTTTTT.